This T cell receptor beta chain was retrieved from a study of CD8+ T cells in alopecia areata. For the study at large: Dosing with tofacitinib proceeded for 6 to 18 months, followed by 6 months off drug. General observations from the study: For patients receiving tofacitinib, scalp clonality and expanded CD8+ clones among the top 100 significantly decreased.

RNA extraction and reverse transcription yielded cDNA as sequencing template. Sequencing was performed with immunoSEQ multiplex PCR; in TCRdb, only in-frame clones are kept and a portion is missing. The repertoire has 150,000 to 200,000 clones, around 64% of them found once; the top ten carry approximately 1.3%. Treatment in this sample: oral pan-JAK inhibitor, 5-10 mg twice daily. The ends were cut back, 0 bases at V and 1 base at J, with 7 bases in the middle. The CDR3 is made up of 14 amino acids. Germline V gene lookup returns CDR1 SGHDT and CDR2 YYEEEE. This clone was detected a few times. No antigen is known for it. This sample includes further DNA sequences coding for the same CDR3.

This chain joins TRBV5-6 and TRBJ1-1, with D unresolved. The sequence was obtained from a human donor with alopecia areata. Sample: CD4+ T cells sorted from blood, taken around week 50, from a patient treated with tofacitinib. The CDR3 spells CASSLGRANTEAFF. In DNA, the CDR3 is TGTGCCAGCAGCTTGGGACGAGCGAACACTGAAGCTTTCTTT.